This note documents a single TCR beta chain sequence. Its antigen is not known. Other DNA sequences of this sample code for an identical CDR3. The source of the sample is a study of cytomegalovirus exposure and HLA in healthy donors. The CDR3 has 14 residues. Germline assignment: CDR1 SGHDT and CDR2 YYEEEE. The PCR made use of 60 Vbeta and 13 Jbeta primers. This table comes from immunoSEQ multiplex PCR, and its TCRdb copy is limited to in-frame clones, with some not included. The data show about 98,000 clones, around 80% seen once. Study-wide points: In a later analysis, V- and J-gene trimming of beta chains associated with a DCLRE1C missense variant, replicated independently. The productive fraction for most TCR beta V segments was about 87% or about 30% in an earlier analysis. CMV serostatus was the only recorded immune exposure for donors. The study flagged some 180 TCR beta chains as cytomegalovirus-associated.

Specimen: PBMCs. The TCR sequence derives from a man aged 18 to 35 in good health and CMV-seropositive. The chain is built from TRBV5-6 and TRBJ2-5, with 8 bases lining up with TRBD1. The J call could be wrong; TRBJ2-7 is a better fit for the DNA end. In nucleotides, the CDR3 is TGTGCCAGCAGCTTTGGGACAGGAGCCTACGAGCAGTACTTC. This encodes CASSFGTGAYEQYF.